This TCR beta chain was identified during a study of blood T cell repertoires in COVID-19. Some clones are missing from TCRdb's copy, which holds only in-frame ones; the method was immunoSEQ multiplex PCR. The profile covers approximately 220,000 clones, with about 86% appearing a single time and about 1.3% taken by the ten largest. CDR1 is LGHNA and CDR2 is YNFKEQ in the germline V gene. The CDR3 has 16 amino acids. V gave up 3 bases and J gave up 8 bases, with 17 bases separating them. The V and J genes are TRBV4-2 and TRBJ1-6; no firm D call. The receptor's source is a woman between 40 and 55 years old with acute COVID-19. The source material was PBMCs or T cells enriched from blood (not recorded which). The CDR3 sequence is CASSHTSGLGDSPLHF. DNA for the CDR3: TGTGCCAGCAGCCATACCTCGGGGTTAGGCGATTCACCCCTCCACTTT.